This T cell receptor (beta chain) came from a study of blood T cell repertoires in COVID-19. This CDR3 is built from 15 residues. The V and J ends lost 6 bases and 4 bases respectively, with 16 bases between them. Germline-derived CDR1 and CDR2 are MDHEN and SYDVKM. Produced via immunoSEQ multiplex PCR; TCRdb's table is partial and in-frame only. The sample carries 150,000 to 190,000 clones, approximately 79% recorded once. J is TRBJ2-1 and V is TRBV28, with D perhaps matching TRBD2 (6 bases). The sequenced material came from PBMCs or T cells enriched from blood (not recorded which). The TCR originated in a man in his fifties who had recovered from COVID-19. CDR3: CASRAGRGLYNEQFF. The CDR3 DNA reads TGTGCCAGCAGGGCCGGAAGGGGACTGTACAATGAGCAGTTCTTC.